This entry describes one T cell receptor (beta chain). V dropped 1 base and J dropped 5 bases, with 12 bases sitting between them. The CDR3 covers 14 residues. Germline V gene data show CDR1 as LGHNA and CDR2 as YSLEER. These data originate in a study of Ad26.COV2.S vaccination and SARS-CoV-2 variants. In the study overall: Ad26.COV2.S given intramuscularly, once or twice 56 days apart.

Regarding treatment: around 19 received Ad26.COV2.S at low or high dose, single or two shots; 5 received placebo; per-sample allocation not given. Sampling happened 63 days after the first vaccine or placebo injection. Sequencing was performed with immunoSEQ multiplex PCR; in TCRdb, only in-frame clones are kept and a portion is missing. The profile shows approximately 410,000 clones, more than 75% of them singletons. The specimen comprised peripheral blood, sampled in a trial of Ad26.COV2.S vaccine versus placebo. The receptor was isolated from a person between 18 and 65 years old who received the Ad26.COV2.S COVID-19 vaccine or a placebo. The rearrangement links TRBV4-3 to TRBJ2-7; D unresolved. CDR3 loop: CASSQVTFSDEQYF. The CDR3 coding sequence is TGCGCCAGCAGCCAAGTTACGTTCAGCGACGAGCAGTACTTC.